These 4 T cell receptor beta chains came from one sample sequenced in a study of PD-1 blockade in classical Hodgkin lymphoma (dated by TCRdb to about 2020). The time point label, read with the paper, signifies: newly diagnosed, previously untreated cHL patient sample. Library construction relied on the immunoSEQ multiplex PCR assay. Here the immuneACCESS table is served through TCRdb, limited to in-frame sequences with V and J called. Missing clones are a known gap in these copies; in checked studies unresolved V genes cover under half, and the rest lacks a known reason. The sample table lists roughly 70,000 clones, roughly 92% of them with a count of one. The top ten clones comprise approximately 2.5% of the sample. What was sequenced was peripheral blood mononuclear cells (PBMCs). These receptors all stem from a human donor with classical Hodgkin lymphoma.

This sequence joins TRBV5-1 and TRBJ1-1; tentatively, D is TRBD1 (6 bases). The V gene lost 4 bases and the J gene lost 0 bases, with 10 bases spanning the gap. The CDR3 is 14 residues long. Germline lookup yields CDR1 SGHRS and CDR2 YFSETQ. Written as DNA, the CDR3 is TGCGCCAGCAGCCCGGGACACTTGAACACTGAAGCTTTCTTT. Translation gives CASSPGHLNTEAFF. Combining the CDR3 with reference TRBV5-1 and TRBJ1-1 gives the whole variable domain KAGVTQTPRYLIKTRGQQVTLSCSPISGHRSVSWYQQTPGQGLQFLFEYFSETQRNKGNFPGRFSGRQFSNSRSEMNVSTLELGDSALYLCASSPGHLNTEAFFGQGTRLTVV.

The rearrangement joins TRBV5-1 to TRBJ1-2; D might be TRBD1 (5 bases). V was shortened by 2 bases and J by 6 bases, with 14 bases between the two germline ends. Germline values: CDR1 SGHRS, CDR2 YFSETQ. CDR3 length equals 14 residues. DNA for the CDR3: TGCGCCAGCAGCTTCGGCAGGGAGATGGATGGCTACACCTTC. This encodes CASSFGREMDGYTF.

The gene calls are TRBV6-1 and TRBJ2-3, with TRBD1 matching 7 bases. The CDR3 covers 13 residues. V lost 5 bases and J lost 7; bases outside the gene matches: 6. Germline V gene lookup returns CDR1 MNHNS and CDR2 SASEGT. CDR3 nucleotides: TGTGCCAGCAGTAGGCAGGGGGAGAATACGCAGTATTTT. Translated, it gives CASSRQGENTQYF.

The chain couples TRBV5-1 to TRBJ2-6; the D gene is possibly TRBD2 (5 bases). The germline gives CDR1 SGHRS, CDR2 YFSETQ. Trimming cost V 5 bases and J 2 bases, with 20 bases left between them. The CDR3 is 18 residues long. CDR3 nucleotide sequence: TGCGCCAGCAGTGGTGACACGGGGATCGGTGCTGGGGCCAACGTCCTGACTTTC. Its protein product is CASSGDTGIGAGANVLTF.